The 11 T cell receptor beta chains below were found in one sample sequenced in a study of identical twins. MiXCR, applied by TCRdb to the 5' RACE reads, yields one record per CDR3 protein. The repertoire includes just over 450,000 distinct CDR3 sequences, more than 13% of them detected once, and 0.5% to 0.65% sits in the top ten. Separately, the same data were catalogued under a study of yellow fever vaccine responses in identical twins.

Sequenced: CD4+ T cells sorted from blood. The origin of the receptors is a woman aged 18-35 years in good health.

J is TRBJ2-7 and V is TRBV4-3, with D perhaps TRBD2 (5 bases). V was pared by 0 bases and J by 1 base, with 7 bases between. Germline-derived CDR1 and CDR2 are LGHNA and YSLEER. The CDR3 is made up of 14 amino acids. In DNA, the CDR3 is TGCGCCAGCAGCCAAGACACGGGGTCCTACGAGCAGTACTTC. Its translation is CASSQDTGSYEQYF.

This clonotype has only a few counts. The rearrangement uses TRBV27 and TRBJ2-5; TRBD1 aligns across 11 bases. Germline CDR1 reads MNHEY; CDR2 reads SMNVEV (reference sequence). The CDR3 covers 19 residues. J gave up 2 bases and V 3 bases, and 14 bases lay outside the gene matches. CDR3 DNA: TGTGCCAGCAGTTTCCGCAAACCCCGGACAGGGGGCGGTCAAGAGACCCAGTACTTC. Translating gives CASSFRKPRTGGGQETQYF.

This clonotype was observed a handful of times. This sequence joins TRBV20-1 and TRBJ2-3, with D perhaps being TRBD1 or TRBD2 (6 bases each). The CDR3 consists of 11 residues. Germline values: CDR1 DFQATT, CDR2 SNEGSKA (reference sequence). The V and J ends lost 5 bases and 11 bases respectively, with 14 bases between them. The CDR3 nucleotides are TGCAGTGCTGGAAAAGGGGGGAAGCAGTATTTT. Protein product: CSAGKGGKQYF.

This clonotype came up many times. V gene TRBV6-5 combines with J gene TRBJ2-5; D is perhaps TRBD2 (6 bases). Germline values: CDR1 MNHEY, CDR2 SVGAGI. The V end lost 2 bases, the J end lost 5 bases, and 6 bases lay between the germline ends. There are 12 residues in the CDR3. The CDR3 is CASSYAGETQYF. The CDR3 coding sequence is TGTGCCAGCAGTTACGCGGGGGAGACCCAGTACTTC.

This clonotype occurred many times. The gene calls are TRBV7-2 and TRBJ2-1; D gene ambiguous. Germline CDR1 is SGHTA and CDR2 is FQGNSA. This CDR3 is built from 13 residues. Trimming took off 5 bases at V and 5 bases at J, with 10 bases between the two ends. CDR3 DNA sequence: TGTGCCAGCAGCCCCACAAGGAACAATGAGCAGTTCTTC. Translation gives CASSPTRNNEQFF. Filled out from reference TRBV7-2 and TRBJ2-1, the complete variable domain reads GAGVSQSPSNKVTEKGKDVELRCDPISGHTALYWYRQSLGQGLEFLIYFQGNSAPDKSGLPSDRFSAERTGGSVSTLTIQRTQQEDSAVYLCASSPTRNNEQFFGPGTRLTVL.

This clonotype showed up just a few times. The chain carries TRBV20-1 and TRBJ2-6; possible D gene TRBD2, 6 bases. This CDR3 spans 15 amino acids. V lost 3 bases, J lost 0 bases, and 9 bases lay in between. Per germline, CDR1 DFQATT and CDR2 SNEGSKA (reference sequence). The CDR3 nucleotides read TGCAGTGCTAGGGGGGGTAGCTCTGGGGCCAACGTCCTGACTTTC. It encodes CSARGGSSGANVLTF.

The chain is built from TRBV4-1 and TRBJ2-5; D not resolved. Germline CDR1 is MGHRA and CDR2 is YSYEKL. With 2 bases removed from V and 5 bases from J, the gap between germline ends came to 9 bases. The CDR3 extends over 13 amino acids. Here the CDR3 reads CASSQNLAETQYF. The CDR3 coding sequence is TGCGCCAGCAGCCAAAACCTGGCGGAGACCCAGTACTTC.

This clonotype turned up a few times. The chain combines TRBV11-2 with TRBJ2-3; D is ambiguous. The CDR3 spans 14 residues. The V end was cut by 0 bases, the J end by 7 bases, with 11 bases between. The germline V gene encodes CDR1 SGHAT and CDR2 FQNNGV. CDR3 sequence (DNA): TGTGCCAGCAGCTTAGAGGCCATAGGCCATACGCAGTATTTT. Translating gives CASSLEAIGHTQYF.

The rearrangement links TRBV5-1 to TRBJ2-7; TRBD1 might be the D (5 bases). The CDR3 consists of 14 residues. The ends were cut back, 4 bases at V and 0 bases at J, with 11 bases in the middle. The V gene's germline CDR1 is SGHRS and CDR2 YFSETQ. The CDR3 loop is CASSHTDSSYEQYF. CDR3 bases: TGCGCCAGCAGCCACACAGACAGCTCCTACGAGCAGTACTTC.

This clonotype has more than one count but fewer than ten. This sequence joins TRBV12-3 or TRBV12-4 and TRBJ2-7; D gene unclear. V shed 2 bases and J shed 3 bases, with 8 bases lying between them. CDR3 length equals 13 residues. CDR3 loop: CASSLRQIYEQYF. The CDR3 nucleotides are TGTGCCAGCAGTTTAAGGCAGATCTACGAGCAGTACTTC.

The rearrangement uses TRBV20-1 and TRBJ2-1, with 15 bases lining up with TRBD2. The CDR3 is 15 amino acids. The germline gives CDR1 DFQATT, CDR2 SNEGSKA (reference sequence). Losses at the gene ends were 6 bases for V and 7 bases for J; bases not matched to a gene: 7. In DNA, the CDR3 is TGCAGTGCGGAATCCGGGACTAGCGGGGGGAATGAGCAGTTCTTC. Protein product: CSAESGTSGGNEQFF.